This entry is about one TCR beta chain. Its antigen is unidentified. This sample was taken from a study of breast tumors, draining lymph nodes, adjacent tissues. General study findings and limits: Tumor and nontumor repertoires were significantly more similar in luminal-like than in basal-like breast cancer. Tumor repertoires ranked between lymph nodes and nontumor tissue in diversity, with V and J gene preferences. Tumor T cell lymph node origin was a supported hypothesis, not proven.

In TCRdb, the multiplex PCR reads were re-called with MiXCR into one record per CDR3 protein. The sample yields some 31,000 distinct CDR3 sequences, approximately 57% seen once. Looked up from germline, CDR1 is WSHSY and CDR2 is SAAADI. With 3 bases removed from V and 2 bases from J, the gap between germline ends came to 2 bases. The CDR3 runs 11 residues. Material: breast tumor tissue. The sequence was obtained from a female donor with breast cancer. Some clones in this sample may be carry-over from other donors' samples. This chain joins TRBV10-2 and TRBJ2-7; no clear D gene. In nucleotides, the CDR3 is TGCGCCAGCAGTGATACCTACGAGCAGTACTTC. Its translation is CASSDTYEQYF.